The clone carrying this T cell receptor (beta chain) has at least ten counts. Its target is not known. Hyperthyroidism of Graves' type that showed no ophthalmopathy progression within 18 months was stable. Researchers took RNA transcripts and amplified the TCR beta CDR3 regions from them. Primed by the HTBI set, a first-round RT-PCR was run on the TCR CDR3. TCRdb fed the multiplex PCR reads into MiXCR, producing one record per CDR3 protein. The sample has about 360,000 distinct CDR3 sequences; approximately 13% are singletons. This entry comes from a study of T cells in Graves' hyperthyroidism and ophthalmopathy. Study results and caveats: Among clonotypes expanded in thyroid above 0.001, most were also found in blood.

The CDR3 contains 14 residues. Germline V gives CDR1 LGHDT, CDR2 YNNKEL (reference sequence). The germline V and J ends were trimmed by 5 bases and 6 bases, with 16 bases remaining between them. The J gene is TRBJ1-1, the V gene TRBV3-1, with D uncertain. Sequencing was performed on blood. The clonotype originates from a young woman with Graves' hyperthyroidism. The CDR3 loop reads CASSTPGQRSEAFF. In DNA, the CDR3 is TGTGCCAGCAGCACCCCCGGGCAGAGGTCTGAAGCTTTCTTT.